This TCR beta chain derives from a study of cytomegalovirus exposure and HLA in healthy donors (dated by TCRdb to 2017 to 2019). Background for the entire study: According to an earlier analysis of a few hundred of the donors, about 179 million T cells yielded 120 million or so unique TCR beta sequences and about 300 Gb of sequence data. An early release that covered 500 to 800 HLA-typed donors contained 250 to 350 gigabases of sequencing data and 70 million to 100 million unique TCR sequences. The genetic ancestry cluster associated with self-reported Caucasian donors included over 80% of the roughly 390 genotyped donors. The study was designed to test whether signatures of past pathogen exposure could be identified by cataloging public T cell receptors. The study used immunosequencing to profile the T cell repertoires of around 600 subjects and linked those repertoires to cytomegalovirus serostatus. In addition to the first cohort of 666 subjects, a separate validation cohort of 120 different subjects was used. High-throughput TCR immunosequencing, statistical association of individual TCRs with disease status, and machine learning were combined to predict cytomegalovirus infection status. In a later analysis, previously published TCR beta repertoires from 600 to 850 donors were re-analyzed and high-resolution HLA genotyping was added so that TCR occurrence patterns could be studied. The later analysis used no new phenotypic data to find candidate immune exposures, relying instead on TCR beta sequences and their occurrence across donors. An earlier analysis of 587 of the donors applied high-throughput TCR beta sequencing to assess whether each TCR beta V gene segment acted as functional or pseudogenic. Donor age, sex, ethnicity and CMV serostatus were compiled together with the repertoire data. In a later genetic analysis, genome-wide SNP genotypes for about 65% of the 666 donors were used, and that subset was treated as a discovery cohort. Every discovery cohort repertoire had been produced on one sequencing platform. Class I and class II HLA loci were covered by the typing at four-digit resolution. Typing coverage differed by locus: A, B, C, DRB1 and DQB1 were typed in about 629-630 donors, DQA1 in about 560, DPA1 in around 600, and DPB1 in around 490. Because of strong linkage in the cohort, five DR-DQ haplotypes were treated as single units for association and clustering. On average, roughly 200,000 unique TCR beta nucleotide sequences were sequenced per donor among roughly 430 genotyped donors of the cohort, with approximately 18% of those sequences being non-productive. The study at large found these results: Because the 87-base-pair reads could not distinguish some IMGT-functional V segments, including TRBV6-2 and TRBV6-3, those segments were excluded. According to the authors, the approach could potentially be generalized to other disease states and immunological phenotypes. A later analysis found that TCR association rates varied across HLA loci, with DRB1 alleles showing the most associated TCRs and HLA-C alleles the fewest. In vitro tests confirmed that three of the cytomegalovirus-associated TCR beta chains recognize cytomegalovirus antigens. According to a later analysis, parvovirus B19, influenza, CMV and Epstein-Barr virus appeared linked to several top co-occurrence clusters. Because counts were too low, roughly 16 rarely observed V segments, including chromosome 9 orphons, were excluded from the earlier analysis of 587 of the donors. In an earlier analysis of approximately 600 of the donors, most TCR beta V segments were observed in productive rearrangements about 87% or about 30% of the time, broadly matching IMGT annotations. In a later genetic analysis, a missense DCLRE1C variant was associated with V-gene and J-gene trimming of TCR beta chains, and the association was replicated in an independent cohort. While some public TCRs were present in many individuals, most TCR sequences turned up only very rarely across donors. When HLA alleles, especially DR and DQ, strongly co-occurred, attributing TCR associations to individual alleles was difficult. A cluster of highly shared sequence variants was judged likely to represent a technical artifact of the sequencing pipeline. The classifier was reported to diagnose cytomegalovirus status with high specificity and sensitivity in both the original cohort and the validation cohort. According to a later analysis, most CMV-associated TCR beta chains appeared to be HLA-restricted, and the HLA associations seemed to be driven largely by CMV exposure. A further reported finding was that TCR beta sequences accurately predicted the HLA-A and HLA-B alleles for most subjects in the first cohort. A total of 150 or so TCR beta chains were listed by the study as associated with cytomegalovirus. In a later analysis, HLA-associated TCR beta chains showed more clonal expansion and lower generation probabilities than non-associated chains that were equally common. Sequencing depth was assumed to be roughly uniform across donors in the presence/absence analyses, though that assumption may not hold. At a false discovery rate of 0.05, a later analysis linked approximately 18,000 TCR beta sequences to specific HLA alleles. In a later genetic analysis, fewer N-insertions in productive TCRs were reported among donors in an Asian-associated ancestry cluster than the approximately 670-donor mean. Correlated functional status among segregating V segments might be attributable to linkage disequilibrium, but an unknown experimental factor could not be ruled out. Only TCR beta chains were sequenced in this cohort, and the absence of alpha or paired-chain data limited detectable features. Because some donors lacked HLA typing at each locus, the association tests relied only on the typed subset. Immune exposure information for the cohort was limited to CMV serostatus.

On this clone itself: The antigen this receptor binds is unknown. No qualities accompany the bases; no much larger clone lies one base away.

Library construction relied on the immunoSEQ multiplex PCR assay. A mixture of 60 forward primers for TCR Vbeta segments and 13 reverse primers for TCR Jbeta segments was used in the multiplex PCR. The CDR3 region of rearranged TCR beta genes was amplified from genomic DNA by a multiplex PCR assay. The amplified TCR beta libraries were sequenced on the Illumina HiSeq System as 87-base-pair reads. Concerning the study's data processing: A later analysis tallied 75 million to 85 million unique TCR beta chains across the 610 or so repertoires, and around 9.9 million of those chains were shared by two or more donors. A nearest-neighbor algorithm error-corrected the raw reads and collapsed the reads into unique sequences, merging closely related sequences to remove PCR and sequencing errors. V, D and J gene segments were assigned by aligning CDR3 sequences to IMGT reference sequences. For a sequence to be retained, a match of at least six nucleotides was required to both a V gene segment and a J gene segment. Rearrangements were called productive when the CDR3 lacked stop codons and stayed in frame with V and J; all others were non-productive. CDR3 was defined according to IMGT convention as the region running from the second conserved V-encoded cysteine to the conserved J-encoded phenylalanine. The earlier analysis of some 540 of the donors excluded any sequence lacking an unambiguous match to a single V gene segment. In an earlier analysis of 500 to 750 of the donors, V segments were called functional above 56.7% productive rearrangements and were called segregating when the between-donor standard deviation exceeded 5%. A statistical classification framework was built for diagnosing cytomegalovirus status from the catalog of TCR beta chain sequences. In a later analysis, V and J genes were assigned by comparing TCR nucleotide sequences against IMGT/GENE-DB human TR gene sequences. In a later analysis, CDR3 sequences and most-parsimonious VDJ recombination scenarios were assigned using the TCRdist pipeline. In a later analysis, every TCR beta chain was defined by the combination of its CDR3 amino acid sequence and its V-gene family, and reads without a unique V-gene family were dropped. To address suspected cross-contamination and a sequencing artifact, a later analysis removed 592 highly shared, low-generation-probability nucleotide sequences. In a later analysis, a clonal expansion index was calculated for each public chain from normalized within-repertoire ranks of inferred template counts. A later analysis computed generation probabilities with a VDJ recombination model fitted to out-of-frame rearrangements, and checked the results against IGoR. A later analysis scored TCR-TCR, TCR-HLA and TCR-CMV co-occurrence with hypergeometric tests, applying a repertoire-size bias correction to TCR pairs. A later analysis estimated false discovery rates by permuting HLA or CMV assignments 20 times. In a later analysis, co-occurring TCRs were grouped using DBSCAN, with TCRdist sequence similarity added in when clustering inside HLA-allele-positive subsets. Repertoires with fewer than 30,000 or more than 120,000 public chains were left out of co-occurrence clustering, as were a handful of repertoires with anomalous nucleotide sharing. TCRdb holds this immuneACCESS table with in-frame rearrangements only. Some clones are missing; in checked studies, unresolved V genes explain under half, and the rest has no known cause. The V and J calls and clone size come from that table; D and trimming were worked out from the DNA. This sample holds some 130,000 clones; approximately 85% were observed only once. Under 7.5% of the sample is held by the ten biggest clonotypes.

The cohort was made up of under 800 healthy bone marrow donors. Cohort members were all nominally healthy when sampled, although unrecorded immune exposures were likely present. The donor tested CMV seropositive, placing the donor among the 250 to 350 seropositive members of the cohort. A peripheral blood sample was provided by each donor, and peripheral blood mononuclear cells were used for TCR beta sequencing. The Qiagen DNeasy Blood Extraction Kit was used to extract genomic DNA from the blood cell samples. CDR1 and CDR2 are read off the germline V gene as MNHNS and SASEGT. V was cut back by 4 bases and J by 1 base, leaving a gap of 13 bases between them. Counted from cysteine to phenylalanine, this CDR3 has 15 amino acids. This entry keeps only the CDR3 DNA: 45 bases, framed from base 1.

The chain is encoded by TRBV6-1 joined to TRBJ1-2, with a tentative D gene TRBD1 over 5 matching bases. Sequencing was done on a sample of PBMCs. This receptor was obtained from a woman aged 25 to 39 in good health and CMV-seropositive. The CDR3 is CASSAPIDSNYGYTF. The DNA sequence is as follows: TGTGCCAGCAGTGCTCCCATAGACAGTAACTATGGCTACACCTTC.